The 17 T cell receptor beta chains presented below share a single source sample, sequenced in a study of memory CD4+ T cells and cytomegalovirus serostatus. Single viable CD3+CD4+CD8-CD45RO+ cells were sorted as the memory CD4+ T cells. Data came from immunoSEQ multiplex PCR; TCRdb stores just in-frame clones and leaves some out. The data show about 58,000 clones, more than 65% seen once. Sequencing was performed on memory CD4+ T cells from blood. The source of these receptors is an adult in good health and CMV-seronegative. Some clones in this sample may be carry-over from other donors' samples.

The chain is built from TRBV19 and TRBJ2-5, with D perhaps being TRBD1 or TRBD2 (7 bases each). V was cut by 2 bases and J by 4 bases, with 17 bases left in between. The CDR3 has 16 residues. CDR1 is LNHDA and CDR2 is SQIVND in the germline V gene (reference sequence). The CDR3 is CASSIFGGRDRETQYF. The CDR3 nucleotides are TGTGCCAGTAGTATATTCGGAGGGAGGGACAGAGAGACCCAGTACTTC.

The V and J genes are TRBV29-1 and TRBJ2-5; 10 bases align to TRBD2. CDR1 and CDR2 from the germline V gene are SQVTM and ANQGSEA. V lost 6 bases, J lost 5 bases, and 27 bases stayed unmatched. The CDR3 loop spans 20 amino acids. CDR3 loop: CSVVRPGVSGRARSIETQYF. CDR3 bases: TGCAGCGTAGTTAGACCTGGGGTGAGCGGGAGGGCCCGGAGCATTGAGACCCAGTACTTC.

This chain uses TRBV4-1 with TRBJ2-5; D call uncertain. This CDR3 has 14 amino acids. V lost 1 base to trimming and J lost 2 bases, with 8 bases between them. The germline CDR1 and CDR2 sequences are MGHRA and YSYEKL. CDR3 amino acids: CASSQAGRQETQYF. The CDR3 DNA follows: TGCGCCAGCAGCCAAGCTGGACGGCAAGAGACCCAGTACTTC.

The V and J genes are TRBV7-8 and TRBJ1-1; TRBD1 aligns across 10 bases. CDR1 is SGHVS, CDR2 FQNEAQ, per germline. V lost 3 bases to trimming and J lost 1 base; unmatched junction nucleotides: 8. The CDR3 runs to 17 residues. CDR3 sequence: CASSFRGDRGRNTEAFF. The CDR3 DNA is TGTGCCAGCAGCTTCAGGGGGGACAGGGGTCGGAACACTGAAGCTTTCTTT.

The CDR3 DNA is TGTGCCAGCCAACCGTCGGCGGGAGTGGAAGATGAGCAGTTCTTC. It specifies CASQPSAGVEDEQFF. The chain combines TRBV18 with TRBJ2-1; the match to TRBD2 covers 7 bases. Trimming cost V 8 bases and J 8 bases; bases outside gene matches: 15. The CDR3 runs to 15 residues. Germline V CDR1 and CDR2: KGHSH, LQKENI.

This clone was detected only a few times. V is TRBV7-8 and J is TRBJ2-1; D might be TRBD2 (7 bases). From germline, CDR1 is SGHVS and CDR2 FQNEAQ. CDR3 size: 15 residues. Deletions cut 1 base from V and 8 bases from J, with 15 bases between. The chain's CDR3 is CASSLEGEGRDEQFF. The CDR3, as DNA: TGTGCCAGCAGCTTAGAGGGGGAGGGCCGGGATGAGCAGTTCTTC.

The gene calls are TRBV5-6 and TRBJ2-1; TRBD2 matches at 13 bases. The ends lost 2 bases at V and 14 bases at J; junction bases unmatched: 1. Germline CDR1 SGHDT, CDR2 YYEEEE. The CDR3 extends over 12 amino acids. CDR3 loop: CASSFTSGGEFF. CDR3 nucleotides: TGTGCCAGCAGCTTCACTAGCGGGGGGGAGTTCTTC. Full variable domain (missing parts from reference TRBV5-6 and TRBJ2-1): DAGVTQSPTHLIKTRGQQVTLRCSPKSGHDTVSWYQQALGQGPQFIFQYYEEEERQRGNFPDRFSGHQFPNYSSELNVNALLLGDSALYLCASSFTSGGEFFGPGTRLTVL.

V is TRBV7-7 and J is TRBJ1-2; 7 nucleotides agree with TRBD1. CDR1 is SSHAT, CDR2 FNYEAQ, per germline (reference sequence). The V segment lost 4 bases and the J segment 8 bases; nucleotides outside the gene matches: 7. CDR3 length: 13 residues. DNA of the CDR3: TGTGCCAGCAGCTCGGACAGGCCTTCGGGCTACACCTTC. Encoded protein: CASSSDRPSGYTF.

Note on this clone: Compared with germline, one end of the junction differs, possibly owing to a read error. The chain carries TRBV7-7 and TRBJ2-7; perhaps D is TRBD1 or TRBD2 (6 bases each). This CDR3 spans 16 amino acids. Germline CDR1 is SSHAT and CDR2 is FNYEAQ (reference sequence). The CDR3 loop reads CASSPGAGQPVGEQYF. The CDR3 DNA follows: TGTGCTAGCAGCCCCGGGGCGGGACAACCAGTTGGGGAGCAGTACTTC.

The CDR3 DNA follows: TGTGCCAGTAGGGCTGCTGGAGGAGGGACTGAAGCTTTCTTT. Its translation: CASRAAGGGTEAFF. V is TRBV19 and J is TRBJ1-1; D remains unclear. From germline, CDR1 is LNHDA and CDR2 SQIVND (reference sequence). The CDR3 spans 14 residues. V was trimmed by 6 bases and J by 5 bases, leaving 16 bases between them.

V usage is TRBV28 and J usage is TRBJ2-1; a weak D match, TRBD2 (5 bases). Germline V CDR1 and CDR2: MDHEN, SYDVKM. The CDR3 length is 15 residues. Deletions cut 6 bases from V and 8 bases from J, with 20 bases between. DNA for the CDR3: TGTGCCAGCAGCTCAGCGGTGGTAGCAAAGCATGAGCAGTTCTTC. The encoded protein is CASSSAVVAKHEQFF.

J is TRBJ2-1 and V is TRBV7-8, with 9 bases that match TRBD2. The V gene's germline CDR1 is SGHVS and CDR2 FQNEAQ. The CDR3 is 19 amino acids. Trimming cost V 2 bases and J 2 bases; bases outside gene matches: 13. CDR3 sequence reads: CASSLRRSSGTAAYNEQFF. In DNA form, the CDR3 reads TGTGCCAGCAGCTTACGTAGGTCTAGCGGGACCGCGGCCTACAATGAGCAGTTCTTC.

This rearrangement joins TRBV18 to TRBJ1-5; TRBD1 is a possible D gene (5 bases). The V gene's germline CDR1 is KGHSH and CDR2 LQKENI. V dropped 1 base and J dropped 2 bases, with 9 bases sitting between them. The CDR3 is made up of 15 amino acids. CDR3 region: CASSPLGRGNQPQHF. The CDR3 nucleotides are TGTGCCAGCTCACCACTGGGCAGGGGCAATCAGCCCCAGCATTTT.

The V gene is TRBV7-2, the J gene TRBJ2-1, with 14 bases that match TRBD2. Trimming took 5 bases from V and 10 from J; bases not matched to a gene: 10. This CDR3 contains 16 residues. Germline CDR1 is SGHTA and CDR2 is FQGNSA. The CDR3 loop is CASSKPGTSGSREQFF. DNA of the CDR3: TGTGCCAGCAGCAAGCCCGGGACTAGCGGGAGTAGGGAGCAGTTCTTC.

The J gene is TRBJ1-2, the V gene TRBV7-9; no clear D gene. This CDR3 comprises 14 residues. V lost 6 bases, J lost 0 bases, and 11 bases lay in between. Germline CDR1 and CDR2: SEHNR and FQNEAQ (reference sequence). CDR3 residues: CASRDTSTNYGYTF. For the CDR3, the DNA is TGTGCCAGCAGAGACACCAGCACTAACTATGGCTACACCTTC.

The V call is TRBV6-1, the J call TRBJ2-3; D unresolved. CDR1 is MNHNS, CDR2 SASEGT, per germline. The V end lost 1 base, the J end lost 5 bases, and 7 bases lay between the germline ends. This CDR3 has 13 amino acids. The CDR3 DNA reads TGTGCCAGCAGTGAAGGGTGGGGAGATACGCAGTATTTT. It encodes CASSEGWGDTQYF.

The chain joins TRBV5-1 to TRBJ2-1, with D possibly TRBD2 on 6 matching bases. From germline, CDR1 is SGHRS and CDR2 YFSETQ. Between the trimmed V and J ends, which lost 4 bases and 0 bases, there was a span of 11 bases. The CDR3 loop spans 15 amino acids. The CDR3 coding sequence is TGCGCCAGCAGCCTGACGACTAGCTCCTACAATGAGCAGTTCTTC. It translates to CASSLTTSSYNEQFF.